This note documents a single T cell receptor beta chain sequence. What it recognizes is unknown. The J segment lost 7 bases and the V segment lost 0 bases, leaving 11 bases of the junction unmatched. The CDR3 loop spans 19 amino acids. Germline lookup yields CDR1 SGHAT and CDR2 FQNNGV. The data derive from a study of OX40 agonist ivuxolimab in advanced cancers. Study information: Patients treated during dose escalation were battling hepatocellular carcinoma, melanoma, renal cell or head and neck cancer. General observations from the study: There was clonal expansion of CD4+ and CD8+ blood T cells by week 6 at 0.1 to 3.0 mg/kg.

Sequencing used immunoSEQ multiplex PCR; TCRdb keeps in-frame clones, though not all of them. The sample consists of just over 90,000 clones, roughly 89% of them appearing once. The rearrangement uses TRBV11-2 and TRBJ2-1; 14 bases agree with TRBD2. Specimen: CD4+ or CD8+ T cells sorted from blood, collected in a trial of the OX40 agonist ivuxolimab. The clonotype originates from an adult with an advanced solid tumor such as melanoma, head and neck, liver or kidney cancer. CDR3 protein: CASSLDQVTSGRAWNEQFF. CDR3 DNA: TGTGCCAGCAGCTTAGATCAAGTGACTAGCGGGAGGGCGTGGAATGAGCAGTTCTTC.